The clone carrying this T cell receptor beta chain was recorded only once. Antigen specificity is unknown. The repertoire was sequenced with immunoSEQ multiplex PCR; TCRdb's copy has only in-frame clones and lacks some. The table has 150,000 to 200,000 clones, 85% to 90% seen once. The CDR3 runs to 14 residues. Germline V gene sequence: CDR1 SGHRS, CDR2 YFSETQ. V was shortened by 4 bases and J by 8 bases, with 13 bases between the two germline ends. These data are taken from a study of T cell responses to AZD1222 COVID-19 vaccine. On the study more broadly: Researchers grouped second doses given at about 4 or about 12 weeks into one pool.

Study conclusions and caveats: The study sampled repertoires only after the peak T cell response.

The sequenced sample was peripheral blood, obtained on day 0 of AZD1222 vaccination. The receptor's source is an adult in good health. The J gene is TRBJ1-6, the V gene TRBV5-1, with D hard to call. Written as DNA, the CDR3 is TGCGCCAGCAGCCCGCCGTCAGGTGATTCACCCCTCCACTTT. The encoded protein is CASSPPSGDSPLHF.